The 9 T cell receptor beta chains presented below share a single source sample, sequenced in a study of early T cells in non-severe SARS-CoV-2 infection. MiXCR was run by TCRdb on the 5' RACE reads, yielding one entry per CDR3 protein. The sample carries 50,000 to 60,000 distinct CDR3 sequences, about 7.1% recorded once. The starting material was whole blood, obtained at baseline. The receptor set was obtained from an adult who was a healthcare worker with PCR-confirmed SARS-CoV-2 infection or an uninfected control (not recorded which).

This clonotype is categorized as medium-sized (0.01 to 0.1%). V is TRBV12-3 or TRBV12-4 and J is TRBJ1-1; no firm D call. Trimming pared 2 bases from V and 4 bases from J, leaving 11 bases between. The CDR3 is made up of 14 amino acids. The DNA for the CDR3 is TGTGCCAGCAGTTTATTGGGTGAAGGCACTGAAGCTTTCTTT. Its protein is CASSLLGEGTEAFF.

This clonotype has a handful of counts. The genes are TRBV12-3 or TRBV12-4 and TRBJ1-2; weak D call: TRBD1 (5 bases). CDR3 length equals 12 residues. CDR3 in DNA: TGTGTCACTTCCTTTGGGGGCTATGGCTACACCTTC. It encodes CVTSFGGYGYTF.

At least ten counts were recorded for this clonotype. The V gene is TRBV29-1, the J gene TRBJ1-1, with 12 bases fitting TRBD1. The germline V gene encodes CDR1 SQVTM and CDR2 ANQGSEA. This CDR3 has 14 amino acids. V dropped 5 bases and J dropped 4; count of bases not matched to a gene: 5. The CDR3 region has the DNA TGCAGCGTTTGGGACAGGGGGCCGGGCACTGAAGCTTTCTTT. Protein product: CSVWDRGPGTEAFF.

V usage is TRBV6-5 and J usage is TRBJ2-3; perhaps TRBD2 as D (6 bases). V lost 5 bases to trimming and J lost 5 bases, with 14 bases between them. This CDR3 comprises 14 residues. Germline loops: CDR1 MNHEY, CDR2 SVGAGI. As DNA, the CDR3 is TGTGCCAGCAGTCAGAACGGGCGGGGAGATACGCAGTATTTT. Protein product: CASSQNGRGDTQYF.

The chain combines TRBV11-2 with TRBJ2-3; no reliable D call. The germline V and J ends were trimmed by 2 bases and 1 base, with 7 bases remaining between them. This CDR3 comprises 14 residues. Germline CDR1 SGHAT, CDR2 FQNNGV. This chain's CDR3 is CASSLTDGTDTQYF. The CDR3 nucleotides read TGTGCCAGCAGCTTAACGGACGGCACAGATACGCAGTATTTT.

The chain recombines TRBV7-2 with TRBJ2-5; possibly TRBD1 or TRBD2 for D (6 bases each). Deletions cut 3 bases from V and 9 bases from J, with 17 bases between. The length of the CDR3 is 14 residues. The germline V gene has CDR1 SGHTA and CDR2 FQGNSA. In DNA form, the CDR3 reads TGTGCCAGCAGCTTTCCGACTAGGGGGATGGCCCAGTACTTC. It yields the protein CASSFPTRGMAQYF.

The V and J genes are TRBV29-1 and TRBJ2-5; D gene uncertain. The CDR3 spans 12 residues. Germline CDR1 is SQVTM and CDR2 is ANQGSEA. V was shortened by 4 bases and J by 7 bases, with 13 bases between the two germline ends. The CDR3 coding sequence is TGCAGCGTTGTCTGGGTATACGGGACCCAGTACTTC. Encoded protein: CSVVWVYGTQYF. Combining the CDR3 with reference TRBV29-1 and TRBJ2-5 gives the whole variable domain SAVISQKPSRDICQRGTSLTIQCQVDSQVTMMFWYRQQPGQSLTLIATANQGSEATYESGFVIDKFPISRPNLTFSTLTVSNMSPEDSSIYLCSVVWVYGTQYFGPGTRLLVL.

The chain links TRBV7-2 to TRBJ1-6; D is perhaps TRBD1 (6 bases). The CDR3 has 15 residues. Germline CDR1 and CDR2: SGHTA and FQGNSA. The V end was cut by 8 bases, the J end by 6 bases, with 17 bases between. In DNA, the CDR3 is TGTGCCAGCGAGACAAGAACAGGGCCTAATTCACCCCTCCACTTT. Its protein product is CASETRTGPNSPLHF.

The chain couples TRBV4-3 to TRBJ2-1; a weak D match, TRBD2 (5 bases). V lost 0 bases and J lost 6, with 18 bases in between. This CDR3 region has 17 residues. Germline V gene sequence: CDR1 LGHNA, CDR2 YSLEER. CDR3 nucleotide sequence: TGCGCCAGCAGCCAAGATCGACGGCGGGCCCGGGGCAATGAGCAGTTCTTC. As protein: CASSQDRRRARGNEQFF.